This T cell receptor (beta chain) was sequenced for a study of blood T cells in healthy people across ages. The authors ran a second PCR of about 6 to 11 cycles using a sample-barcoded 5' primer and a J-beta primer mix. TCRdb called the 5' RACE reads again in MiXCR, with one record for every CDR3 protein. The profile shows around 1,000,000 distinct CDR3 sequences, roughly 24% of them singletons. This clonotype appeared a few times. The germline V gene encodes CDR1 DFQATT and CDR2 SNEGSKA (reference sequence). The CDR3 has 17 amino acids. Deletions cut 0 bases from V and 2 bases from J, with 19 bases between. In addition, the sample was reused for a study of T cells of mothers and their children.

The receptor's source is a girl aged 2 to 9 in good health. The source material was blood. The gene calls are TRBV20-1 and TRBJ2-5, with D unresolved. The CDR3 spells CSARDLATEIVQETQYF. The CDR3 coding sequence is TGCAGTGCTAGAGACCTTGCGACGGAGATCGTACAAGAGACCCAGTACTTC.